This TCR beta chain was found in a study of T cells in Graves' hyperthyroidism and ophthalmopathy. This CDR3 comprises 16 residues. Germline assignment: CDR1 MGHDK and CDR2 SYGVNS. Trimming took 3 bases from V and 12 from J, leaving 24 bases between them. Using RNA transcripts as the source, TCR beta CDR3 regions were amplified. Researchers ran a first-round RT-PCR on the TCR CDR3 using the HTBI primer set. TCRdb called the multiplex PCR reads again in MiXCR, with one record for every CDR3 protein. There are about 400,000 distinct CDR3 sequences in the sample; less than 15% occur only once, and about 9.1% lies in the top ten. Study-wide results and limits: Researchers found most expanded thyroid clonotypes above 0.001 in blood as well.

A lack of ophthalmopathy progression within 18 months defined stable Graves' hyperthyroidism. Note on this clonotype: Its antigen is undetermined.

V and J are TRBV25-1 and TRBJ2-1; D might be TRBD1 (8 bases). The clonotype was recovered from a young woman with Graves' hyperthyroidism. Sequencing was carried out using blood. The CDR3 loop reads CASSDGTGGGPFGQFF. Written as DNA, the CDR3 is TGTGCCAGCAGTGATGGAACAGGGGGGGGTCCGTTCGGGCAGTTCTTC.